This note documents a single TCR beta chain sequence. The antigen it recognizes is unknown. There are no base qualities to consult, and no much larger clone falls within one base. This sample is drawn from a study of cytomegalovirus exposure and HLA in healthy donors (dated by TCRdb to the late 2010s). With respect to the entire study: An earlier analysis of about 530 of the donors reported 250 to 300 Gb of sequence data and around 110 million unique TCR beta sequences obtained from about 200 million T cells. An early release covering around 630 HLA-typed donors comprised about 300 gigabases of sequencing data and about 90 million unique TCR sequences. Of the roughly 400 genotyped donors, approximately 83% fell in the genetic ancestry cluster associated with self-reported Caucasian donors. The aim of the study was to test whether cataloging public T cell receptors could identify signatures of past pathogen exposure. The T cell repertoires of under 700 subjects were profiled by immunosequencing and related to cytomegalovirus serostatus. In addition to the first cohort of 650 to 750 subjects, a separate validation cohort of 120 different subjects was used. The study combined high-throughput TCR immunosequencing, statistical association of individual TCRs with disease status, and machine learning to predict cytomegalovirus infection status. To study patterns of TCR occurrence, a later analysis re-analyzed previously published TCR beta repertoires from around 660 donors and added high-resolution HLA genotyping. In the later analysis, no new phenotypic data were used to find candidate immune exposures; instead, reliance was placed on TCR beta sequences and their occurrence across donors. To decide whether each TCR beta V gene segment behaved as functional or pseudogenic, an earlier analysis of some 540 of the donors relied on high-throughput TCR beta sequencing. Alongside the repertoire data, information on donor age, sex, ethnicity and CMV serostatus was compiled. A later genetic analysis took genome-wide SNP genotypes for about 65% of the roughly 670 donors and used that subset as a discovery cohort. All discovery cohort repertoires had been generated using a single sequencing platform. Class I and class II HLA loci were covered by the typing at four-digit resolution. Typing coverage differed by locus: A, B, C, DRB1 and DQB1 were typed in roughly 620-630 donors, DQA1 in approximately 520, DPA1 in 600 to 610, and DPB1 in 400 to 480. About five DR-DQ haplotypes were handled as single units for association and clustering because linkage in the cohort was strong. Across about 380 genotyped donors of the cohort, an average of roughly 200,000 unique TCR beta nucleotide sequences per donor were sequenced, and 15% to 20% of those sequences were non-productive. What the study reported, not specific to this receptor: V-gene and J-gene trimming of TCR beta chains was associated with a missense DCLRE1C variant in a later genetic analysis, and the association was replicated in an independent cohort. A later genetic analysis reported fewer N-insertions in productive TCRs among donors in an Asian-associated ancestry cluster than the roughly 620-donor mean. An earlier analysis of approximately 540 of the donors showed that most TCR beta V segments appeared in productive rearrangements either about 87% or about 30% of the time, which broadly matched IMGT annotations. A total of 150 to 200 TCR beta chains were listed by the study as associated with cytomegalovirus. HLA typing was unavailable for some donors at each locus, so association tests used only the typed subset. In a later analysis, the rate of TCR association differed among HLA loci, with DRB1 alleles having the most associated TCRs and HLA-C alleles having the fewest. Because counts were too low, roughly 16 rarely observed V segments, including chromosome 9 orphons, were excluded from the earlier analysis of under 650 of the donors. In vitro tests confirmed that a few of the cytomegalovirus-associated TCR beta chains recognize cytomegalovirus antigens. Most TCR sequences were seen in very few donors, while some public TCRs were found in many individuals. This cohort had only TCR beta chains sequenced, and the lack of alpha or paired-chain data limited which features could be detected. For the cohort, immune exposure information was limited to CMV serostatus. Compared with equally common non-associated chains, HLA-associated TCR beta chains in a later analysis were more clonally expanded and had lower generation probabilities. A group of highly shared sequence variants was considered likely to be a technical artifact of the sequencing pipeline. Linkage disequilibrium might explain the correlated functional status among segregating V segments, but an unknown experimental factor could not be ruled out. Cytomegalovirus status was reported to be diagnosed by the classifier with high specificity and sensitivity in both the original and validation cohorts. Most CMV-associated TCR beta chains appeared to be HLA-restricted in a later analysis, and the HLA associations seemed to be driven largely by CMV exposure. The 87-base-pair reads could not distinguish some IMGT-functional V segments, including TRBV6-2 and TRBV6-3, so those segments were excluded. It was suggested by the authors that the approach could potentially be generalized to other disease states and immunological phenotypes. The presence/absence analyses assumed that sequencing depth was roughly uniform across donors, and that assumption may not be true. According to a later analysis, parvovirus B19, influenza, CMV and Epstein-Barr virus appeared linked to several top co-occurrence clusters. A further reported finding was that TCR beta sequences accurately predicted the HLA-A and HLA-B alleles for most subjects in the first cohort. Specific HLA alleles were associated with 18,000 or so TCR beta sequences at a false discovery rate of 0.05 in a later analysis. When HLA alleles, especially DR and DQ, strongly co-occurred, attributing TCR associations to individual alleles was difficult.

The cohort comprised under 700 healthy bone marrow donors. All cohort members were sampled while nominally healthy, although unrecorded immune exposures were likely present. The donor tested CMV seropositive and was one of the 289 seropositive cohort members. A peripheral blood sample was collected from each donor, and TCR beta sequencing was performed on peripheral blood mononuclear cells. The Qiagen DNeasy Blood Extraction Kit was used to extract genomic DNA from the blood cell samples. CDR1 MDHEN and CDR2 SYDVKM are derived from the germline V gene. The V end loses 4 bases and the J end loses 1 base, and a stretch of 14 bases separates them. The CDR3 contains 16 residues, cysteine and phenylalanine counted. Just the 48-base CDR3 DNA is kept, in frame starting at base 1. Library preparation used the immunoSEQ multiplex PCR assay. The multiplex PCR relied on a mix of 60 forward primers for TCR Vbeta segments and 13 reverse primers for TCR Jbeta segments. The CDR3 region of rearranged TCR beta genes was amplified from genomic DNA with a multiplex PCR assay. On the Illumina HiSeq System, the amplified TCR beta libraries were sequenced as 87-base-pair reads. The study's processing was this. In a later analysis, tens of millions of unique TCR beta chains were counted across the roughly 670 repertoires, and roughly 11 million of these chains were shared by at least two donors. Raw reads were error-corrected and collapsed into unique sequences by a nearest-neighbor algorithm in which closely related sequences were merged to remove PCR and sequencing errors. To assign V, D and J gene segments, CDR3 sequences were aligned to IMGT reference sequences. Each retained sequence needed at least a six-nucleotide match to both a V gene segment and a J gene segment. A rearrangement counted as productive if the CDR3 had no stop codons and remained in frame with V and J, and every other rearrangement counted as non-productive. CDR3 was defined by IMGT convention, running from the second conserved V-encoded cysteine to the conserved J-encoded phenylalanine. The earlier analysis of around 640 of the donors excluded sequences that lacked an unambiguous match to a single V gene segment. An earlier analysis of a few hundred of the donors called V segments functional above 56.7% productive rearrangements and segregating when the between-donor standard deviation exceeded 5%. To diagnose cytomegalovirus status from the catalog of TCR beta chain sequences, a statistical classification framework was built. A later analysis assigned V and J genes by comparing TCR nucleotide sequences with IMGT/GENE-DB human TR gene sequences. In a later analysis, CDR3 sequences and most-parsimonious VDJ recombination scenarios were assigned using the TCRdist pipeline. A later analysis defined each TCR beta chain by its CDR3 amino acid sequence plus V-gene family, and excluded reads lacking a unique V-gene family. In a later analysis, some 600 highly shared, low-generation-probability nucleotide sequences were removed to address suspected cross-contamination and a sequencing artifact. In a later analysis, a clonal expansion index for each public chain was calculated from normalized within-repertoire ranks of inferred template counts. Generation probabilities in a later analysis came from a VDJ recombination model fitted to out-of-frame rearrangements, and those results were checked against IGoR. In a later analysis, TCR-TCR, TCR-HLA and TCR-CMV co-occurrence was scored with hypergeometric tests, and a repertoire-size bias correction was applied to TCR pairs. False discovery rates were estimated in a later analysis by permuting HLA or CMV assignments 20 times. In a later analysis, co-occurring TCRs were grouped using DBSCAN, and TCRdist sequence similarity was added for clustering within HLA-allele-positive subsets. Repertoires with fewer than 30,000 or more than 120,000 public chains were left out of co-occurrence clustering, as were five repertoires with anomalous nucleotide sharing. The immuneACCESS repertoire file appears here via TCRdb, limited to in-frame rearrangements. These files lack a portion of the clones; in checked studies, under half of the deficit traces to unresolved V genes, and the cause of the others is not known. V, J and clone size are taken as reported in that table, and D and trimming were inferred from the DNA itself. The sample table shows over 150,000 clones, and more than 75% are seen once. The ten biggest clones cover about 2.4% of the sample.

The material sequenced was PBMCs. This sequence originates from a young man in good health and CMV-seropositive. The chain uses TRBV28 and TRBJ1-5; a weak D assignment points to TRBD1 (5 bases agree). The CDR3 region has the sequence CASSSGTGLSNQPQHF. The DNA sequence follows: TGTGCCAGCAGTTCGGGTACAGGATTAAGCAATCAGCCCCAGCATTTT.